This T cell receptor (beta chain) was sequenced during a study of shared clonotypes between healthy human individuals. Overall study results and limits: In several donors, about 5% of naive CD4 clonotypes appeared in common.

The naive CD8 subset, CD45RO-negative cells positively selected for CCR7, excluded terminally differentiated effector memory CD45RA+ cells. Donors had no recently reported acute infections or vaccinations and were HIV-negative. Libraries were prepared by immunoSEQ multiplex PCR; TCRdb keeps only in-frame clonotypes and omits some of them. This repertoire shows about 680,000 clones, around 90% found once; its top ten account for approximately 24%. Notes on this clone: No antigen is known for it.

The source is a man aged 30 to 45 in good health. Sequencing was carried out using naive CD8+ T cells sorted from blood.

Here the CDR3 DNA reads TGTGCCAGCAGTAGGGCCTTACTAGCGGGAGAAGGTCGCTACGAGCAGTACTTC. Protein sequence: CASSRALLAGEGRYEQYF. The J gene is TRBJ2-7, the V gene TRBV28; 11 positions match TRBD2. V shed 5 bases and J 3 bases; nucleotides not matched to a gene: 15. Germline V CDR1 and CDR2: MDHEN, SYDVKM. This CDR3 is built from 18 residues.